These T cell receptor beta chains were read from a single sample in a study of CD8 T cells in Susac syndrome. MiXCR, applied by TCRdb to the immunoSEQ multiplex PCR reads, yields one record per CDR3 protein. Of roughly 200,000 distinct CDR3 sequences listed, about 94% were seen once; the top ten hold approximately 0.098%. The sample consisted of CD4+ T cells from PBMCs. The origin of the receptors is a human donor in good health. The CDR3 runs from the conserved cysteine through the conserved F or W. The D gene is left open where the match is weak. The size field is filled for only some rows; it gives once, few, many or a size class.

abundance,d_gene,v_gene,j_gene,CDR3nt,CDR3aa
few,.,TRBV5-1,TRBJ1-1,TGCGCCAGCAGCCACGACAGGAGGAACACTGAAGCTTTCTTT,CASSHDRRNTEAFF
.,.,TRBV6-5,TRBJ1-2,TGTGCCAGCAGTTACAGCCTCGGGGTGGGACACTATGGCTACACCTTC,CASSYSLGVGHYGYTF
.,TRBD1,TRBV12-3/TRBV12-4,TRBJ1-5,TGTGCCAGCAGTACTCAAGGGGGCATGGGGAGCAATCAGCCCCAGCATTTT,CASSTQGGMGSNQPQHF
.,.,TRBV10-3,TRBJ2-5,TGTGCCATCAGTGAGTCTAGGCAGACCCAGTACTTC,CAISESRQTQYF
.,TRBD2,TRBV10-3,TRBJ2-3,TGTGCCATCAGTGGGTCGGGGGGGCCCACAGATACGCAGTATTTT,CAISGSGGPTDTQYF
.,.,TRBV7-2,TRBJ1-1,TGTGCCAGCAGCTTAGGTCCAAATGCTGGGAACACTGAAGCTTTCTTT,CASSLGPNAGNTEAFF
.,TRBD1,TRBV7-9,TRBJ1-2,TGTGCCAGCACCCTGGACAGGGCGGACTATGGCTACACCTTC,CASTLDRADYGYTF
once,TRBD2,TRBV12-3/TRBV12-4,TRBJ2-2,TGTGCCAGCCGTGGCGGGGGGGCCGGCGGGGAGCTGTTTTTT,CASRGGGAGGELFF
.,TRBD1,TRBV7-2,TRBJ1-5,TGTGCCAGCAGCTTCGGACAGGGTGGGGGGCCCCAGCATTTT,CASSFGQGGGPQHF
.,.,TRBV7-2,TRBJ2-1,TGTGCCAGCAGCTTAAGACAACCCGGGTACAATGAGCAGTTCTTC,CASSLRQPGYNEQFF
.,.,TRBV20-1,TRBJ1-6,TGCAGTGCTAGAGATGGCAGGAGTAGGGGCTATAATTCACCCCTCCACTTT,CSARDGRSRGYNSPLHF
.,.,TRBV2,TRBJ2-2,TGTGCCAGCAGTGACGACAGTACCGGGGAGCTGTTTTTT,CASSDDSTGELFF
.,.,TRBV28,TRBJ1-1,TGTGCCAGCAAAGACCGTGGGGATAACACTGAAGCTTTCTTT,CASKDRGDNTEAFF
.,.,TRBV12-3/TRBV12-4,TRBJ1-6,TGTGCCAGCAGTTTAAGCAACCGTAAGAATTCACCCCTCCACTTT,CASSLSNRKNSPLHF
.,TRBD1,TRBV4-1,TRBJ2-7,TGCGCCAGCAGCCAAGTGCCTGGCAGGGGGTCCTACGAGCAGTACTTC,CASSQVPGRGSYEQYF
.,.,TRBV30,TRBJ1-6,TGTGCCTGGAGTGTATTCGGGGTGTCCTATAATTCACCCCTCCACTTT,CAWSVFGVSYNSPLHF
.,TRBD1,TRBV7-9,TRBJ2-7,TGTGCCAGCAGCCCAGGGACAGGGGTAATCCACGAGCAGTACTTC,CASSPGTGVIHEQYF
.,TRBD2,TRBV7-2,TRBJ2-3,TGTGCCAGCAGCTTAATCGGGGGGGCAGATACGCAGTATTTT,CASSLIGGADTQYF
.,.,TRBV5-1,TRBJ2-3,TGCGCCAGCAGCTTGGTGGGGGAGCCGCAGTATTTT,CASSLVGEPQYF
.,TRBD1,TRBV3-1,TRBJ2-1,TGTGCCAGCAGCCAAGAACAGGGGGCGCTTAATGAGCAGTTCTTC,CASSQEQGALNEQFF
.,.,TRBV5-1,TRBJ1-4,TGCGCCACCCGGCTGGACCCTAATGAAAAACTGTTTTTT,CATRLDPNEKLFF
.,TRBD1,TRBV25-1,TRBJ1-2,TGTGCCAGCAGCTTGACAGGGATGAACTATGGCTACACCTTC,CASSLTGMNYGYTF
.,.,TRBV2,TRBJ2-2,TGTGCCAGCAGTGTGACGCGGGACAGCGGCGGGGAGCTGTTTTTT,CASSVTRDSGGELFF
.,.,TRBV6-2/TRBV6-3,TRBJ1-5,TGTGCCAGCAACCGTGGGCGCAATCAGCCCCAGCATTTT,CASNRGRNQPQHF
once,TRBD1,TRBV15,TRBJ1-5,TGTGCCACCAGTGCAGTTGGGACAGGGAGAAGTCAGCCCCAGCATTTT,CATSAVGTGRSQPQHF
.,.,TRBV5-1,TRBJ2-2,TGCGCCAGCAGCCCGATGAACACCGGGGAGCTGTTTTTT,CASSPMNTGELFF
.,.,TRBV5-1,TRBJ1-2,TGCGCCAGCAGCTTGGAAGACTACTATGGCTACACCTTC,CASSLEDYYGYTF